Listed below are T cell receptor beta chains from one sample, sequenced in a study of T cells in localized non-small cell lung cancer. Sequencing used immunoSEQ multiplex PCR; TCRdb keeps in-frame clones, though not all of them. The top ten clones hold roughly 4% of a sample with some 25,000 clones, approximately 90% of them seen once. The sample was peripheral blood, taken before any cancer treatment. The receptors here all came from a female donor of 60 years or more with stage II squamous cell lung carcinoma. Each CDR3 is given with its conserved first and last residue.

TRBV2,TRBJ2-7,CASSRGEAYEQYF
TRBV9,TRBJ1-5,CASSERDSHQPQHF
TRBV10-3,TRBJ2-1,CAISASGTSEGNEQFF
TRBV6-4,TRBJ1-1,CASTYGRNTEAFF
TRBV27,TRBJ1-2,CASSFRGSNYGYTF
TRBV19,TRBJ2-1,CASSMPSRQALPEAQFF
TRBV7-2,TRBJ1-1,CASSPGTGLGAFF
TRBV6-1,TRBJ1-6,CASSEFWRSSYNSPLHF
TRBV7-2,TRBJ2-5,CASSPNGGQQETQYF
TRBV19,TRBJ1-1,CASSIYGGGSEAFF
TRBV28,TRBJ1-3,CASSSAWNTIYF
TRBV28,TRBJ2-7,CASSLTFREDSYEQYF
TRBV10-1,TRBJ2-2,CARGALSRQGGTGELFF
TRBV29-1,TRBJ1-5,CSVVTGVGQPQHF
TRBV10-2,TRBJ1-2,CAGARTGTEGGYTF
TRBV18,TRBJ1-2,CASSPGTATNYGYTF
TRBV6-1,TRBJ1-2,CASSEALNYGYTF
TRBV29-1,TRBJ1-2,CSVEAGSSRNYGYTF
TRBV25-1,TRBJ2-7,CASRTSGSNEQYF
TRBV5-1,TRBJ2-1,CASSLGPSGGSINEQFF
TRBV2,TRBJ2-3,CASMAVGVRTDTQYF
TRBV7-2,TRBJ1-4,CASSLGGQGRGEKLFF
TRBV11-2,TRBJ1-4,CASSLGLREKLFF
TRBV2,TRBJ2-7,CASSEGGGLAAYEQYF
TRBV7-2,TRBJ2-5,CASSLGGDLETQYF
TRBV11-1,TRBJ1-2,CASSPRSGNYGYTF